This entry lists 5 T cell receptor beta chains sequenced from one sample in a study of T cell responses to AZD1222 COVID-19 vaccine listed by TCRdb under 2021. Libraries were constructed by the immunoSEQ multiplex PCR assay. Not all clones reach the TCRdb copy of this immuneACCESS table, which keeps in-frame sequences only. Checked studies attribute under half of the gap to unresolved V genes and leave the rest unexplained. Recorded for this sample are approximately 190,000 clones; about 94% of them occurred a single time. Over 0.95% of the sample is in the top ten clones. The time point label for this specimen denotes: about 28 days (+/-7) after the second vaccine dose. This sample comprised peripheral blood, obtained 28 days after the second AZD1222 dose. The receptors come from an adult who received the AZD1222 COVID-19 vaccine.

For this clone: Germline and junction disagree at one end, which may indicate a read error. J is TRBJ2-3 and V is TRBV13; the D call may be TRBD1 or TRBD2 (6 bases each). The CDR3 extends over 14 amino acids. The germline V gene has CDR1 PRHDT and CDR2 FYEKMQ (reference sequence). The CDR3 reads CASSLGGRQDTQYF. CDR3 nucleotide sequence: TGTGCCAGCAGCCTAGGGGGGCGGCAAGATACGCAGTATTTT.

The rearrangement joins TRBV6-5 to TRBJ1-1; 8 bases line up with TRBD1. This CDR3 comprises 14 residues. Germline-derived CDR1 and CDR2 are MNHEY and SVGAGI. Trimming at V came to 6 bases and at J to 0 bases, leaving 3 bases not matched to a gene. Written as DNA, the CDR3 is TGTGCCAGCAGGGGACAGGTTCTGAACACTGAAGCTTTCTTT. It encodes CASRGQVLNTEAFF.

This sequence joins TRBV19 and TRBJ2-2, with D uncertain. V dropped 1 base and J dropped 0 bases, with 6 bases sitting between them. Germline CDR1 reads LNHDA; CDR2 reads SQIVND (reference sequence). The CDR3 covers 15 residues. CDR3 loop: CASSIGQANTGELFF. DNA of the CDR3: TGTGCCAGTAGTATAGGGCAGGCGAACACCGGGGAGCTGTTTTTT.

V and J are TRBV10-3 and TRBJ1-3; no clear D gene. The V end lost 7 bases, the J end lost 2 bases, and 12 bases lay between the germline ends. The CDR3 loop spans 14 amino acids. Germline loops: CDR1 ENHRY, CDR2 SYGVKD. For the CDR3, the DNA is TGTGCCATCACTCCGGACTGGGCTGGAAACACCATATATTTT. Protein: CAITPDWAGNTIYF.

This rearrangement joins TRBV19 to TRBJ1-5; D is unresolved. This CDR3 region has 16 residues. V was trimmed by 5 bases and J by 4 bases, leaving 18 bases between them. Germline V CDR1 and CDR2: LNHDA, SQIVND (reference sequence). CDR3 region: CASSHRARAGNQPQHF. The CDR3 nucleotides are TGTGCCAGTAGTCATAGGGCTCGTGCGGGAAATCAGCCCCAGCATTTT.